This T cell receptor (beta chain) originates from a study of cytomegalovirus exposure and HLA in healthy donors (dated 2017 in TCRdb). Background for the entire study: According to an earlier analysis of around 600 of the donors, some 170 million T cells yielded roughly 110 million unique TCR beta sequences and about 300 Gb of sequence data. Several DR-DQ haplotypes were handled as single units for association and clustering because linkage in the cohort was strong. A later genetic analysis took genome-wide SNP genotypes for about three fifths of the roughly 670 donors and used that subset as a discovery cohort. To predict cytomegalovirus infection status, the study brought together high-throughput TCR immunosequencing, statistical association of individual TCRs with disease status, and machine learning. In an earlier analysis of roughly 600 of the donors, high-throughput TCR beta sequencing was used to judge whether each TCR beta V gene segment behaved as functional or pseudogenic. Among the 398 genotyped donors, around 79% belonged to the genetic ancestry cluster associated with self-reported Caucasian donors. A later analysis re-analyzed previously published TCR beta repertoires from 666 donors and added high-resolution HLA genotyping to study TCR occurrence patterns. Besides the first cohort of 666 subjects, a separate validation cohort made up of roughly 130 different subjects was used. All discovery cohort repertoires had been generated on a single sequencing platform. An early release that covered more than 550 HLA-typed donors contained approximately 300 gigabases of sequencing data and around 85 million unique TCR sequences. Among about 400 genotyped donors of the cohort, an average of around 250,000 unique TCR beta nucleotide sequences was sequenced per donor, of which about 18% were non-productive. Donor age, sex, ethnicity and CMV serostatus were compiled alongside the repertoire data. The study used immunosequencing to profile the T cell repertoires of several hundred subjects and linked those repertoires to cytomegalovirus serostatus. Typing coverage differed by locus: A, B, C, DRB1 and DQB1 were typed in roughly 629-640 donors, DQA1 in 522, DPA1 in nearly 610, and DPB1 in just under 490. Both class I and class II loci were covered by HLA typing, at four-digit resolution. The study was designed to test whether signatures of past pathogen exposure could be identified by cataloging public T cell receptors. In the later analysis, no new phenotypic data were used to find candidate immune exposures; instead, reliance was placed on TCR beta sequences and their occurrence across donors.

Library construction relied on the immunoSEQ multiplex PCR assay. A mixture of 60 forward primers for TCR Vbeta segments and 13 reverse primers for TCR Jbeta segments was used in the multiplex PCR. A multiplex PCR assay on genomic DNA amplified the CDR3 region of rearranged TCR beta genes. The amplified TCR beta libraries were sequenced on the Illumina HiSeq System as 87-base-pair reads. The paper's processing steps were these. A later analysis tallied 75 million to 85 million unique TCR beta chains across the 700 or so repertoires, and approximately 9.9 million of those chains were shared by two or more donors. Raw reads were error-corrected and collapsed into unique sequences with a nearest-neighbor algorithm that merged closely related sequences to remove PCR and sequencing errors. Alignment of CDR3 sequences to IMGT reference sequences was used to assign V, D and J gene segments. Each retained sequence needed at least a six-nucleotide match to both a V gene segment and a J gene segment. Rearrangements were classified as productive when the CDR3 lacked stop codons and remained in frame with V and J, and all other rearrangements were classified as non-productive. Following IMGT convention, CDR3 was defined as the stretch from the second conserved V-encoded cysteine up to the conserved J-encoded phenylalanine. In an earlier analysis of around 570 of the donors, sequences lacking an unambiguous match to a single V gene segment were excluded. In an earlier analysis of roughly 500 of the donors, V segments were called functional above 56.7% productive rearrangements and were called segregating when the between-donor standard deviation exceeded 5%. A statistical classification framework was built for diagnosing cytomegalovirus status from the catalog of TCR beta chain sequences. V and J gene assignment, in a later analysis, came from comparing TCR nucleotide sequences with IMGT/GENE-DB human TR gene sequences. Using the TCRdist pipeline, a later analysis assigned CDR3 sequences along with most-parsimonious VDJ recombination scenarios. In a later analysis, each TCR beta chain was defined by its CDR3 amino acid sequence together with its V-gene family, and reads without a unique V-gene family were excluded. A later analysis removed 550 to 650 highly shared, low-generation-probability nucleotide sequences to deal with suspected cross-contamination and a sequencing artifact. A later analysis calculated a clonal expansion index for each public chain from normalized within-repertoire ranks of inferred template counts. In a later analysis, generation probabilities were computed with a VDJ recombination model fitted to out-of-frame rearrangements, and the resulting probabilities were checked against IGoR. In a later analysis, hypergeometric tests were used to score TCR-TCR, TCR-HLA and TCR-CMV co-occurrence, with a repertoire-size bias correction applied to TCR pairs. In a later analysis, false discovery rates were estimated by permuting HLA or CMV assignments 20 times. A later analysis grouped co-occurring TCRs with DBSCAN, adding TCRdist sequence similarity when clustering within HLA-allele-positive subsets. Repertoires with fewer than 30,000 or more than 120,000 public chains, plus five repertoires with anomalous nucleotide sharing, were excluded from co-occurrence clustering. Entries here come from immuneACCESS through TCRdb and include only in-frame sequences with V and J called. Some clones fail to appear in such tables; in the studies checked, an unresolved V gene covers under half of the shortfall, and the cause of the remainder is unknown. Clone size and the V and J calls come from that table; the DNA yielded D and trimming. Present in this sample are fewer than 150,000 clones, approximately 77% of which were seen just once. The leading ten clones occupy 4.5% to 6% of the sample.

The cohort consisted of 600 to 750 healthy bone marrow donors. Cohort members were all nominally healthy when sampled, although unrecorded immune exposures were likely present. The donor was CMV seronegative and was included in the group of hundreds of seronegative cohort members. A peripheral blood sample was collected from each donor, and TCR beta sequencing was performed on peripheral blood mononuclear cells. The Qiagen DNeasy Blood Extraction Kit was used to extract genomic DNA from the blood cell samples. CDR1 and CDR2 are read off the germline V gene (reference sequence) as LNHDA and SQIVND. Taken from cysteine to phenylalanine, the CDR3 has 15 residues. Only the CDR3 part of the read is kept: 45 bases, read in frame from the first base. V is pared back by 6 bases and J by 7 bases, with 21 bases lying between the germline termini. This clone appeared a few times. Its target antigen remains unknown. Base-call qualities are not available, and no considerably larger clone is one nucleotide away.

Findings and caveats that apply to the study as a whole: The study gave a list of 150 to 200 TCR beta chains associated with cytomegalovirus. In a later analysis, several top co-occurrence clusters were reported to appear linked to parvovirus B19, influenza, CMV and Epstein-Barr virus. Most TCR sequences were seen in very few donors, while some public TCRs were found in many individuals. Broadly in line with IMGT annotations, most TCR beta V segments showed up in productive rearrangements about 87% or about 30% of the time in an earlier analysis of 450 to 600 of the donors. The earlier analysis of 450 to 700 of the donors excluded roughly 16 rarely observed V segments, including chromosome 9 orphons, because counts were too low. Linkage disequilibrium might explain the correlated functional status among segregating V segments, but an unknown experimental factor could not be ruled out. Because HLA typing was unavailable for some donors at each locus, only the typed subset was used in association tests. In this cohort, only TCR beta chains were sequenced, and detectable features were limited by the absence of alpha or paired-chain data. An association between a missense DCLRE1C variant and V-gene and J-gene trimming of TCR beta chains was found in a later genetic analysis and replicated in an independent cohort. A cluster of highly shared sequence variants was judged likely to be a technical artifact of the sequencing pipeline. Because the 87-base-pair reads could not distinguish some IMGT-functional V segments, including TRBV6-2 and TRBV6-3, those segments were excluded. A later analysis found that TCR association rates varied across HLA loci, with DRB1 alleles showing the most associated TCRs and HLA-C alleles the fewest. Assigning TCR associations to individual alleles was difficult when HLA alleles, especially DR and DQ, strongly co-occurred. A few of the identified cytomegalovirus-associated TCR beta chains were confirmed in vitro to be specific for cytomegalovirus antigens. Compared with equally common non-associated chains, HLA-associated TCR beta chains in a later analysis were more clonally expanded and had lower generation probabilities. CMV serostatus was the only immune exposure information available for the cohort. It was suggested by the authors that the approach could potentially be generalized to other disease states and immunological phenotypes. At a false discovery rate of 0.05, a later analysis linked about 16,000 TCR beta sequences to specific HLA alleles. A further reported finding was that TCR beta sequences accurately predicted the HLA-A and HLA-B alleles for most subjects in the first cohort. A later genetic analysis reported fewer N-insertions in productive TCRs among donors in an Asian-associated ancestry cluster than the roughly 670-donor mean. In both the original and validation cohorts, the classifier was reported to diagnose cytomegalovirus status with high specificity and sensitivity. Roughly uniform sequencing depth across donors was assumed in presence/absence analyses, although this assumption may not hold. In a later analysis, most CMV-associated TCR beta chains were found to appear HLA-restricted, with HLA associations seemingly driven largely by CMV exposure.

The rearranged chain carries TRBV19 and TRBJ1-2; 6 matching bases give a weak D call of TRBD1. This receptor was identified in a woman aged 45 to 65 in good health and CMV-seronegative. The source material was PBMCs. The CDR3 region: CASSPPGQGKSGYTF. In nucleotides, the sequence is TGTGCCAGTAGCCCCCCAGGCCAGGGGAAAAGTGGCTACACCTTC.